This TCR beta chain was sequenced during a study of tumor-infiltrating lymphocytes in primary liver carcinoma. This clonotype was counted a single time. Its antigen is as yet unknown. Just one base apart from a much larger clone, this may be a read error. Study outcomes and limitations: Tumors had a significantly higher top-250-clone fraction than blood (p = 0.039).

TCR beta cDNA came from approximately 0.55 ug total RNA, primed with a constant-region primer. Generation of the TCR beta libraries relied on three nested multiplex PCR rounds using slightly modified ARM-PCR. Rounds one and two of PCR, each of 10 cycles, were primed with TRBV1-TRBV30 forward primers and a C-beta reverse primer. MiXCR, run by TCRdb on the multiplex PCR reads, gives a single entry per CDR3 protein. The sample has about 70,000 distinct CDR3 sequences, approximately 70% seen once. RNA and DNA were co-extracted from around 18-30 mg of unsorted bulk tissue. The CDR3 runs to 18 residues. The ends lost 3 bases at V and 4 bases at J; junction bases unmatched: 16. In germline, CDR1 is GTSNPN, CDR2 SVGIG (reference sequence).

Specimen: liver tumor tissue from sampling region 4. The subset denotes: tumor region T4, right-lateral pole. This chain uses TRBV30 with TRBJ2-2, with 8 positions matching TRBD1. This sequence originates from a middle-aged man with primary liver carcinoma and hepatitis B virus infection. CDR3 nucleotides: TGTGCCTGGAGCAGCCTGGTACCGGGACAGGATATCACCGGGGAGCTGTTTTTT. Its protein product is CAWSSLVPGQDITGELFF.